Listed below are T cell receptor beta chains from one sample, sequenced in a study of radiation and T cells in renal cell carcinoma. TCRdb keeps only in-frame clones here, not all; method: immunoSEQ multiplex PCR. The data contain 150,000 to 190,000 clones, about nine tenths of them singletons. This material consisted of blood, taken from a patient whose treatment included radiotherapy and nephrectomy. Every receptor here comes from a woman in her forties or fifties with renal cell carcinoma. Both conserved end residues are part of each CDR3. Each record gives: D gene, J gene, V gene, clone size, CDR3 DNA, CDR3 protein. The D gene is left open where the match is weak. Size is omitted from some rows. Given values are once, few, many or a class for expanded clones.

d_call: .; j_call: TRBJ2-5; v_call: TRBV7-2; clone_size: .; cdr3_nt: TGTGCCAGCAGCTTTCGGGGCGTCGGTCAAGAGACCCAGTACTTC; cdr3_aa: CASSFRGVGQETQYF
d_call: TRBD1; j_call: TRBJ2-1; v_call: TRBV19; clone_size: .; cdr3_nt: TGTGCCAGTAGGGGTCGAGAGGGGGCGCACTACAATGAGCAGTTCTTC; cdr3_aa: CASRGREGAHYNEQFF
d_call: .; j_call: TRBJ1-3; v_call: TRBV18; clone_size: .; cdr3_nt: TGTGCCAGCTCACCACCGGTACAGGGCCTCTCTGGAAACACCATATATTTT; cdr3_aa: CASSPPVQGLSGNTIYF
d_call: TRBD1; j_call: TRBJ1-5; v_call: TRBV19; clone_size: .; cdr3_nt: TGTGCCAGTAGTATTTTGCAGGGGGCGGGAAATCAGCCCCAGCATTTT; cdr3_aa: CASSILQGAGNQPQHF
d_call: .; j_call: TRBJ2-5; v_call: TRBV5-1; clone_size: .; cdr3_nt: TGCGCCAGCAGCAGCCCCGACAGGGAGACCCAGTACTTC; cdr3_aa: CASSSPDRETQYF
d_call: TRBD2; j_call: TRBJ2-7; v_call: TRBV7-2; clone_size: .; cdr3_nt: TGTGCCAGCAGCTTAGGAGGGGCTAGCGGGGGTTCCGAGCAGTACTTC; cdr3_aa: CASSLGGASGGSEQYF
d_call: .; j_call: TRBJ1-5; v_call: TRBV30; clone_size: .; cdr3_nt: TGTGCCTGGAGTCTGGGTTCGAATCAGCCCCAGCATTTT; cdr3_aa: CAWSLGSNQPQHF
d_call: TRBD1; j_call: TRBJ1-2; v_call: TRBV5-1; clone_size: once; cdr3_nt: TGCGCCAGCAGCACAGGGGATGACTACTATGGCTACACCTTC; cdr3_aa: CASSTGDDYYGYTF
d_call: .; j_call: TRBJ2-3; v_call: TRBV7-2; clone_size: .; cdr3_nt: TGTGCCAGCAGCTTAGTGTCAGGGGGCACAGATACGCAGTATTTT; cdr3_aa: CASSLVSGGTDTQYF
d_call: .; j_call: TRBJ1-1; v_call: TRBV19; clone_size: .; cdr3_nt: TGTGCCAGTAGTACCGGGACGGAGAACACTGAAGCTTTCTTT; cdr3_aa: CASSTGTENTEAFF
d_call: .; j_call: TRBJ1-3; v_call: TRBV5-1; clone_size: once; cdr3_nt: TGCGCCAGCAGCTGGGAGCGGCAGGGCAGAGACACCATATATTTT; cdr3_aa: CASSWERQGRDTIYF
d_call: TRBD2; j_call: TRBJ2-1; v_call: TRBV19; clone_size: .; cdr3_nt: TGTGCCAGTAGTTGGGTTAGCGGGGGGAGGGATGAGCAGTTCTTC; cdr3_aa: CASSWVSGGRDEQFF
d_call: TRBD2; j_call: TRBJ2-7; v_call: TRBV19; clone_size: medium-sized; cdr3_nt: TGTGCCAGTAGTATATCGGCTAGCGGGGGGAACGAGCAGTACTTC; cdr3_aa: CASSISASGGNEQYF
d_call: .; j_call: TRBJ2-1; v_call: TRBV7-6; clone_size: .; cdr3_nt: TGTGCCAGCAGCTTGCGTCTAGCTAGGGGTGAGCAGTTCTTC; cdr3_aa: CASSLRLARGEQFF
d_call: .; j_call: TRBJ1-5; v_call: TRBV5-1; clone_size: .; cdr3_nt: TGCGCCAGCAGCTTGGAGGTCAATCAGCCCCAGCATTTT; cdr3_aa: CASSLEVNQPQHF
d_call: TRBD1; j_call: TRBJ2-2; v_call: TRBV18; clone_size: .; cdr3_nt: TGTGCCAGCTCACCAAGGGGACAGGGAGCCGGGGAGCTGTTTTTT; cdr3_aa: CASSPRGQGAGELFF
d_call: .; j_call: TRBJ1-6; v_call: TRBV7-9; clone_size: .; cdr3_nt: TGTGCCAGCAGCTCCAATAATTCACCCCTCCACTTT; cdr3_aa: CASSSNNSPLHF
d_call: .; j_call: TRBJ1-5; v_call: TRBV19; clone_size: .; cdr3_nt: TGTGCCAGTAGTCCCAGTGGGGGGGGGCTAGGGCAGCCCCAGCATTTT; cdr3_aa: CASSPSGGGLGQPQHF
d_call: .; j_call: TRBJ2-1; v_call: TRBV19; clone_size: .; cdr3_nt: TGTGCCAGTAGTAACCAGGCCCCCGGGTTGGATGAGCAGTTCTTC; cdr3_aa: CASSNQAPGLDEQFF
d_call: .; j_call: TRBJ2-2; v_call: TRBV19; clone_size: .; cdr3_nt: TGTGCCAGTAGTATAAGCAGGGGCGAAACCGGGGAGCTGTTTTTT; cdr3_aa: CASSISRGETGELFF
d_call: .; j_call: TRBJ2-7; v_call: TRBV6-5; clone_size: .; cdr3_nt: TGTGCCAGCAGTGTTACCGGGCTCGGGTCCGAGCAGTACTTC; cdr3_aa: CASSVTGLGSEQYF
d_call: .; j_call: TRBJ1-2; v_call: TRBV6-6; clone_size: .; cdr3_nt: TGTGCCAGCAGTTACTTGGACACCTATGGCTACACCTTC; cdr3_aa: CASSYLDTYGYTF
d_call: .; j_call: TRBJ2-7; v_call: TRBV18; clone_size: .; cdr3_nt: TGTGCCAGCTCACCACTACCCTACGAGCAGTACTTC; cdr3_aa: CASSPLPYEQYF
d_call: .; j_call: TRBJ1-1; v_call: TRBV5-6; clone_size: .; cdr3_nt: TGTGCCAGCAGCGTGGTTTTAGGAACTGAAGCTTTCTTT; cdr3_aa: CASSVVLGTEAFF
d_call: .; j_call: TRBJ1-2; v_call: TRBV28; clone_size: .; cdr3_nt: TGTGCCAGCAGTCAGAGACGGGAGCCAATTAACTATGGCTACACCTTC; cdr3_aa: CASSQRREPINYGYTF
d_call: .; j_call: TRBJ2-7; v_call: TRBV7-2; clone_size: .; cdr3_nt: TGTGCCAGCAGCTTAAGCCCCAAGCCGGGGTACGAGCAGTACTTC; cdr3_aa: CASSLSPKPGYEQYF
d_call: TRBD2; j_call: TRBJ2-7; v_call: TRBV7-8; clone_size: once; cdr3_nt: TGTGCCAGCAGCTTAGCGGGGGGACTAGGAGATTACGAGCAGTACTTC; cdr3_aa: CASSLAGGLGDYEQYF
d_call: .; j_call: TRBJ1-1; v_call: TRBV2; clone_size: .; cdr3_nt: TGTGCCAGCAGTTTACAGGGCGGGCCCACTGAAGCTTTCTTT; cdr3_aa: CASSLQGGPTEAFF
d_call: TRBD1; j_call: TRBJ1-5; v_call: TRBV18; clone_size: .; cdr3_nt: TGTGCCAGCTCACAGGGACAGGGGACCAATCAGCCCCAGCATTTT; cdr3_aa: CASSQGQGTNQPQHF
d_call: .; j_call: TRBJ1-4; v_call: TRBV5-4; clone_size: .; cdr3_nt: TGTGCCAGCAGCCGTCTTGGTGAAAAACTGTTTTTT; cdr3_aa: CASSRLGEKLFF
d_call: .; j_call: TRBJ1-4; v_call: TRBV5-1; clone_size: once; cdr3_nt: TGCGCCAGCAGCCACTCACAAGGAGAGGGGGATGAAAAACTGTTTTTT; cdr3_aa: CASSHSQGEGDEKLFF
d_call: TRBD1; j_call: TRBJ2-5; v_call: TRBV4-1; clone_size: once; cdr3_nt: TGCGCCAGCAGCCTGACAGGGGCGGAGACCCAGTACTTC; cdr3_aa: CASSLTGAETQYF
d_call: TRBD2; j_call: TRBJ2-7; v_call: TRBV7-9; clone_size: once; cdr3_nt: TGTGCCAGCAGCTCTACCACTAGCGGGGGCTCCTACGAGCAGTACTTC; cdr3_aa: CASSSTTSGGSYEQYF
d_call: TRBD2; j_call: TRBJ2-1; v_call: TRBV5-1; clone_size: .; cdr3_nt: TGCGCCAGCAGCTTACTGACTAGCGGGGGGAATGAGCAGTTCTTC; cdr3_aa: CASSLLTSGGNEQFF
d_call: TRBD2; j_call: TRBJ2-1; v_call: TRBV5-1; clone_size: .; cdr3_nt: TGCGCCAGCAGCTCCCGACTAGCGGGGGGGTTAACGGATGAGCAGTTCTTC; cdr3_aa: CASSSRLAGGLTDEQFF
d_call: TRBD1; j_call: TRBJ2-3; v_call: TRBV7-9; clone_size: .; cdr3_nt: TGTGCCAGCAGCTTATGGGTGGGACAGGATCAAGATACGCAGTATTTT; cdr3_aa: CASSLWVGQDQDTQYF
d_call: TRBD2; j_call: TRBJ2-1; v_call: TRBV12-5; clone_size: .; cdr3_nt: TGTGCTAGTGGTTGGATAGCGGGGGGGTATTACAATGAGCAGTTCTTC; cdr3_aa: CASGWIAGGYYNEQFF
d_call: .; j_call: TRBJ1-1; v_call: TRBV7-3; clone_size: .; cdr3_nt: TGTGCCAGCAGCTTTTGGGACAATGGGAAAGCTTTCTTT; cdr3_aa: CASSFWDNGKAFF
d_call: .; j_call: TRBJ1-2; v_call: TRBV7-9; clone_size: .; cdr3_nt: TGTGCCAGCAGCTCCCCCTTCGGGGATTTCTATGGCTACACCTTC; cdr3_aa: CASSSPFGDFYGYTF
d_call: .; j_call: TRBJ2-3; v_call: TRBV11-1; clone_size: .; cdr3_nt: TGTGCCAGCAGCTTATTGGGCTTCAGCACAGATACGCAGTATTTT; cdr3_aa: CASSLLGFSTDTQYF
d_call: .; j_call: TRBJ2-5; v_call: TRBV19; clone_size: .; cdr3_nt: TGTGCCAGTAGTATAGGAACCCAAGAGACCCAGTACTTC; cdr3_aa: CASSIGTQETQYF
d_call: TRBD1; j_call: TRBJ2-5; v_call: TRBV19; clone_size: .; cdr3_nt: TGTGCCAGTAGTATAGATTCGGCAGGGGGCGTGAAGACCCAGTACTTC; cdr3_aa: CASSIDSAGGVKTQYF
d_call: .; j_call: TRBJ2-3; v_call: TRBV7-2; clone_size: .; cdr3_nt: TGTGCCAGCAGCAAACCCAAGGAAGATACGCAGTATTTT; cdr3_aa: CASSKPKEDTQYF
d_call: TRBD1; j_call: TRBJ2-5; v_call: TRBV5-1; clone_size: .; cdr3_nt: TGCGCCAGCAGCGGCGGGACAGGGAGTAACGTGGAGACCCAGTACTTC; cdr3_aa: CASSGGTGSNVETQYF